The rows below give T cell receptor beta chains drawn from one sample of a study of blood T cell repertoires in COVID-19. The data were produced by immunoSEQ multiplex PCR, yet TCRdb's version contains in-frame clones alone and is incomplete. The sample shows 410,000 or so clones, more than 80% of them seen only once. The specimen was peripheral blood. Every receptor here comes from a woman in her thirties with active or convalescent COVID-19. Both conserved end residues are part of each CDR3. Fields, in order: V gene, clone size, D gene, J gene, CDR3 protein, CDR3 DNA. D genes are given only for firm matches. Where a row states a size, it is once, few, many or the class of an expanded clone; other rows omit it.

>TRBV6-5|.|TRBD2|TRBJ2-1
CATRTSSGNEQFF
TGTGCCACCCGGACTAGCTCGGGCAATGAGCAGTTCTTC
>TRBV30|.|TRBD1|TRBJ1-5
CAWSLRTGDYSNQPQHF
TGTGCCTGGTCTCTACGGACAGGCGATTATAGCAATCAGCCCCAGCATTTT
>TRBV5-5|.|.|TRBJ2-7
CASSWPTYEQYF
TGTGCCAGCAGCTGGCCCACCTACGAGCAGTACTTC
>TRBV11-2|once|TRBD2|TRBJ2-7
CASSLVAGTYEQYF
TGTGCCAGCAGCTTAGTAGCGGGAACCTACGAGCAGTACTTC
>TRBV10-2|.|.|TRBJ1-1
CASSESTFSGMNTEAFF
TGCGCCAGCAGTGAGTCGACGTTTAGCGGAATGAACACTGAAGCTTTCTTT
>TRBV7-6|.|TRBD1|TRBJ2-5
CASSPRADRVGETQYF
TGTGCCAGCAGCCCCCGCGCGGACAGGGTCGGGGAGACCCAGTACTTC
>TRBV19|.|.|TRBJ2-5
CASSQEAQVTQYF
TGTGCCAGTAGTCAAGAGGCACAGGTGACCCAGTACTTC
>TRBV29-1|.|TRBD2|TRBJ2-3
CSALPSGGAADTQYF
TGCAGCGCGTTACCTAGCGGGGGGGCCGCAGATACGCAGTATTTT
>TRBV19|few|.|TRBJ1-1
CASRSGASNTEAFF
TGTGCCAGTAGATCTGGGGCTTCGAACACTGAAGCTTTCTTT
>TRBV5-6|few|TRBD1|TRBJ1-2
CASSPLGGTGAQYGYTF
TGTGCCAGCAGTCCATTGGGCGGGACAGGGGCCCAATATGGCTACACCTTC
>TRBV27|.|TRBD1|TRBJ2-7
CASSLSPDRDGEQYF
TGTGCCAGCAGTTTATCCCCGGACAGGGATGGCGAGCAGTACTTC
>TRBV3-1/TRBV3-2|.|TRBD1|TRBJ1-1
CASSQAGQGTTEAFF
TGTGCCAGCAGCCAAGCGGGACAGGGGACCACTGAAGCTTTCTTT
>TRBV5-1|.|TRBD1|TRBJ1-1
CASSPMWGQGNTEAFF
TGCGCCAGCAGCCCCATGTGGGGACAGGGAAACACTGAAGCTTTCTTT
>TRBV19|.|TRBD1|TRBJ1-5
CASSPFGQGEQPQHF
TGTGCCAGTAGTCCCTTCGGACAGGGAGAGCAGCCCCAGCATTTT
>TRBV25-1|.|TRBD1|TRBJ1-2
CASSEGDRGLGYTF
TGTGCCAGCAGTGAAGGGGACAGGGGGCTTGGCTACACCTTC
>TRBV11-2|.|.|TRBJ2-5
CASSRTGGETQYF
TGTGCCAGCAGCCGGACAGGAGGGGAGACCCAGTACTTC
>TRBV4-1|.|.|TRBJ1-1
CASSLSLGTINTEAFF
TGCGCCAGCAGCCTTTCCTTGGGGACAATTAACACTGAAGCTTTCTTT
>TRBV7-6|.|TRBD2|TRBJ2-3
CASSLGLAASTDTQYF
TGTGCCAGCAGCTTAGGACTAGCGGCTAGCACAGATACGCAGTATTTT
>TRBV19|.|.|TRBJ1-1
CASSMSHGGFTEAFF
TGTGCCAGTAGTATGTCCCACGGCGGGTTCACTGAAGCTTTCTTT
>TRBV6-5|.|TRBD2|TRBJ2-7
CASYKGTNRKEQYF
TGTGCCAGTTATAAGGGGACTAACCGTAAAGAGCAGTACTTC
>TRBV29-1|.|.|TRBJ2-2
CSAKPTGNTGELFF
TGCAGCGCCAAACCGACAGGGAACACCGGGGAGCTGTTTTTT
>TRBV6-5|.|.|TRBJ1-1
CASQKFPKSDTEAFF
TGTGCCAGCCAAAAATTTCCCAAGTCGGACACTGAAGCTTTCTTT
>TRBV15|.|.|TRBJ2-7
CATSISGSYEQYF
TGTGCCACGTCCATCAGCGGTTCCTACGAGCAGTACTTC
>TRBV5-1|.|TRBD2|TRBJ2-3
CASSFTRGADTQYF
TGCGCCAGCAGCTTCACCCGGGGGGCAGATACGCAGTATTTT
>TRBV5-1|.|.|TRBJ2-1
CASSDIAYLGANEQFF
TGCGCCAGCAGCGATATAGCGTACCTGGGGGCCAATGAGCAGTTCTTC
>TRBV5-4|few|TRBD2|TRBJ2-7
CASSWTSGGGEQYF
TGTGCCAGCAGCTGGACTAGCGGGGGGGGCGAGCAGTACTTC
>TRBV12-3/TRBV12-4|.|.|TRBJ1-2
CASSLTGLSGYTF
TGTGCCAGCAGTCTCACAGGGCTGAGTGGCTACACCTTC
>TRBV4-2|.|TRBD1|TRBJ2-3
CASSQETTGVSTDTQYF
TGTGCCAGCAGCCAAGAAACGACAGGGGTAAGTACAGATACGCAGTATTTT
>TRBV15|.|TRBD1|TRBJ1-6
CATSKGQGVTNSPLHF
TGTGCCACCAGCAAGGGACAGGGAGTAACAAATTCACCCCTCCACTTT
>TRBV10-3|.|.|TRBJ1-2
CAISPENYGYTF
TGTGCCATCAGTCCAGAAAACTATGGCTACACCTTC
>TRBV14|.|.|TRBJ1-2
CASSQDGVYGYTF
TGTGCCAGCAGCCAAGACGGGGTTTATGGCTACACCTTC
>TRBV5-1|.|TRBD1|TRBJ1-5
CASSSGDSQSEPQHF
TGCGCCAGCAGCTCGGGGGACAGTCAATCAGAGCCCCAGCATTTT
>TRBV6-1|.|TRBD2|TRBJ2-3
CASSESLAGGTDTQYF
TGTGCCAGCAGTGAATCCCTTGCCGGGGGGACAGATACGCAGTATTTT
>TRBV29-1|.|.|TRBJ1-5
CPPGDQPQHF
TGCCCCCCAGGGGATCAGCCCCAGCATTTT
>TRBV7-9|.|.|TRBJ2-1
CASSLTLALYNEQFF
TGTGCCAGCAGCTTAACGCTAGCCCTTTACAATGAGCAGTTCTTC
>TRBV7-8|.|TRBD1|TRBJ2-7
CASSLSVGTGGYEQYF
TGTGCCAGCAGCTTATCGGTCGGGACAGGGGGCTACGAGCAGTACTTC
>TRBV7-2|.|TRBD1|TRBJ1-3
CASSSTGGSGNTIYF
TGTGCCAGCAGCTCAACAGGGGGCTCTGGAAACACCATATATTTT
>TRBV7-9|.|.|TRBJ1-5
CASSPTGIGQPQHF
TGTGCCAGCAGCCCAACAGGGATTGGCCAGCCCCAGCATTTT
>TRBV15|.|.|TRBJ1-1
CATTRAYTEAFF
TGTGCCACCACAAGAGCCTACACTGAAGCTTTCTTT
>TRBV18|.|TRBD1|TRBJ2-6
CASSPLAGGASGANVLTF
TGTGCCAGCTCACCATTGGCAGGGGGCGCGTCTGGGGCCAACGTCCTGACTTTC
>TRBV6-2/TRBV6-3|.|TRBD2|TRBJ2-1
CASSYSNGLAGGVREQFF
TGTGCCAGCAGTTACTCGAACGGGCTAGCGGGAGGAGTCAGAGAGCAGTTCTTC
>TRBV9|.|.|TRBJ2-6
CASSALLRRVSGANVLTF
TGTGCCAGCAGCGCCCTCTTAAGGCGGGTCTCTGGGGCCAACGTCCTGACTTTC
>TRBV19|.|.|TRBJ1-3
CASSGSHFSGNTIYF
TGTGCCAGTAGTGGTAGTCACTTCTCTGGAAACACCATATATTTT
>TRBV2|.|.|TRBJ2-7
CASSDTGKGSYEQYF
TGTGCCAGCAGCGATACAGGGAAAGGATCCTACGAGCAGTACTTC
>TRBV29-1|once|.|TRBJ1-2
CSVPTGNLGYTF
TGCAGCGTGCCTACAGGGAATCTTGGCTACACCTTC
>TRBV6-1|.|TRBD1|TRBJ1-2
CASSEEVTGVNYGYTF
TGTGCCAGCAGTGAAGAAGTGACAGGGGTTAACTATGGCTACACCTTC
>TRBV9|once|.|TRBJ2-1
CASSVDPRAVYNEQFF
TGTGCCAGCAGCGTAGATCCGCGGGCGGTATACAATGAGCAGTTCTTC
>TRBV5-1|.|TRBD1|TRBJ1-3
CASSLETGLGNTIYF
TGCGCCAGCAGCTTGGAGACAGGGCTTGGAAACACCATATATTTT
>TRBV19|.|TRBD2|TRBJ2-1
CASSNSGGAVEQFF
TGTGCCAGTAGTAATAGCGGGGGGGCAGTTGAGCAGTTCTTC
>TRBV11-2|.|.|TRBJ2-1
CASSLFLGNGEQFF
TGTGCCAGCAGCTTATTCCTCGGGAACGGGGAGCAGTTCTTC
>TRBV13|.|.|TRBJ1-5
CASSRGGSGSNQPQHF
TGTGCCAGCAGCCGGGGGGGGTCTGGGAGCAATCAGCCCCAGCATTTT
>TRBV6-5|.|.|TRBJ1-2
CASSYFNRESYGYTF
TGTGCCAGCAGTTACTTCAACAGGGAATCCTATGGCTACACCTTC
>TRBV5-1|.|TRBD2|TRBJ2-7
CASSLTSGSPYEQYF
TGCGCCAGCAGCTTAACTAGCGGGAGTCCCTACGAGCAGTACTTC
>TRBV7-2|.|TRBD1|TRBJ1-2
CASSKQGGYNYGYTF
TGTGCCAGCAGTAAACAGGGGGGATATAACTATGGCTACACCTTC